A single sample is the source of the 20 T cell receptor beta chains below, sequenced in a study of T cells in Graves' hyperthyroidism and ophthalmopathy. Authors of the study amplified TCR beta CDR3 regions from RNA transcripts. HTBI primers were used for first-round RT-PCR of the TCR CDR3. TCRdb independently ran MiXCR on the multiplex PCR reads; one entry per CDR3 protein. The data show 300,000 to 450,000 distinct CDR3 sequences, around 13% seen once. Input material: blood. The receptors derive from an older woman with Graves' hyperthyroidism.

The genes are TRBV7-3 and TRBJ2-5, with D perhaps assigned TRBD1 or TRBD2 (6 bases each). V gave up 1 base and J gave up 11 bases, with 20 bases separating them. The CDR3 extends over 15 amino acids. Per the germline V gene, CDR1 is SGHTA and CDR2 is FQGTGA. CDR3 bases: TGTGCCAGCAGCTTAAACGGGGGCGCTCAGGATGGACAGTACTTC. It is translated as CASSLNGGAQDGQYF.

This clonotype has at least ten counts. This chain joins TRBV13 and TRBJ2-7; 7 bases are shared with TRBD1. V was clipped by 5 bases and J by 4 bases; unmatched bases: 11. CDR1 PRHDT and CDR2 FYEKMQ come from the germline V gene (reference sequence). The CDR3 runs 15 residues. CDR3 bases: TGTGCCAGCAGCCGTCCCTACAGGGGCCGTTACGAGCAGTACTTC. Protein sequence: CASSRPYRGRYEQYF.

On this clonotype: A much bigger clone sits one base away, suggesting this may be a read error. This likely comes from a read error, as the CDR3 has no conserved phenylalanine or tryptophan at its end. The CDR3 loop reads CASSPDLSPYNEQFS. The CDR3 DNA sequence: TGTGCCAGCTCACCAGACCTCTCACCCTACAATGAGCAGTTCTCC. The chain recombines TRBV18 with TRBJ2-1; D unclear. The CDR3 totals 15 residues. The V end lost 2 bases, the J end lost 2 bases, and 10 bases lay between the germline ends. Per germline, CDR1 KGHSH and CDR2 LQKENI.

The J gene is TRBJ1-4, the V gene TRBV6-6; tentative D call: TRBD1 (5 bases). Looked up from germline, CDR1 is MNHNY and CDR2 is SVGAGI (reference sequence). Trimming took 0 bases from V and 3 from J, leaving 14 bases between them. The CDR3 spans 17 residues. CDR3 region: CASSYSGGKWANEKLFF. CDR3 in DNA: TGTGCCAGCAGTTACTCGGGGGGAAAATGGGCTAATGAAAAACTGTTTTTT.

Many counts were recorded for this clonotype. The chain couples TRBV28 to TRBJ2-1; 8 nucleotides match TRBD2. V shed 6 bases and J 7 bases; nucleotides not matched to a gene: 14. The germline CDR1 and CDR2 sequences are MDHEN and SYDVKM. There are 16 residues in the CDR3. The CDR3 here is CASRPGGAARGNEQFF. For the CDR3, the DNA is TGTGCCAGCAGGCCGGGGGGGGCCGCACGAGGAAATGAGCAGTTCTTC.

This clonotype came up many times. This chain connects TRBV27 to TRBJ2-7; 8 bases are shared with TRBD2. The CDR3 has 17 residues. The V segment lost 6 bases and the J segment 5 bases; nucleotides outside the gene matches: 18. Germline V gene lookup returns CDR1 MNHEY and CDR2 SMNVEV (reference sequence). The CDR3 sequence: CASRPSGRVFRNDEQYF. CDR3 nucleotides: TGTGCCAGCAGACCGAGCGGGAGAGTTTTCAGAAACGACGAGCAGTACTTC.

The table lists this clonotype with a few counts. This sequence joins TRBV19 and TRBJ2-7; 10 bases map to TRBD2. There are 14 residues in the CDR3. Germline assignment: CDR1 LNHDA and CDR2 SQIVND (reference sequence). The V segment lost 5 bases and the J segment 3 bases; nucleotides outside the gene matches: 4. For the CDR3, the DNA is TGTGCCAGTAGTCCCGGGACTAGCGTCTACGAGCAGTACTTC. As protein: CASSPGTSVYEQYF.

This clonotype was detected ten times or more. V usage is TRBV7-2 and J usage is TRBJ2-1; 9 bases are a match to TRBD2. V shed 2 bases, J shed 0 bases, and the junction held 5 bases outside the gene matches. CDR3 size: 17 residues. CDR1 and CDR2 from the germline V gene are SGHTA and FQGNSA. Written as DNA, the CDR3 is TGTGCCAGCAGCTTAAAAGCGGGAGGTAGCTCCTACAATGAGCAGTTCTTC. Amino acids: CASSLKAGGSSYNEQFF.

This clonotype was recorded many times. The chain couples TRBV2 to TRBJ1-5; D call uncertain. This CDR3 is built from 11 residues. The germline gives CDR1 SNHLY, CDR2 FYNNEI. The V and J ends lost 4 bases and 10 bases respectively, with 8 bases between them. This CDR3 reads CASSGEGPQHF. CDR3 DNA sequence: TGTGCCAGCAGTGGTGAGGGTCCCCAGCATTTT.

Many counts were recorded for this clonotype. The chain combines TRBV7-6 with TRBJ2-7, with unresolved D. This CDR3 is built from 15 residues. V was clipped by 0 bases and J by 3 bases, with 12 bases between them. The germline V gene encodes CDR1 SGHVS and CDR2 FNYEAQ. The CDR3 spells CASSLALGHFYEQYF. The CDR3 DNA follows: TGTGCCAGCAGCTTAGCGCTCGGGCACTTCTACGAGCAGTACTTC.

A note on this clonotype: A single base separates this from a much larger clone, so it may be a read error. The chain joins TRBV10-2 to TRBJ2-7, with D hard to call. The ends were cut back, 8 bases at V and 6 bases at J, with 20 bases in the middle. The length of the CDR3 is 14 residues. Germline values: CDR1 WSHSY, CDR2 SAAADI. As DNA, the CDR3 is TGCGCCAGCGGCCCGGGCCTAAAGACGGGCGAGCAGTACTTC. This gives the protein CASGPGLKTGEQYF.

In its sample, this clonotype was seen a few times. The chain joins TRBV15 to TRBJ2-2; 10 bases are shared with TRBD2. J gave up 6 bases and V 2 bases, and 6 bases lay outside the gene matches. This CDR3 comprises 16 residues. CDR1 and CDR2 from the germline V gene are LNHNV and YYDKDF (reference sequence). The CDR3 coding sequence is TGTGCCACCAGCAGAATACTAGCGGGAAGTCCCGGGGAGCTGTTTTTT. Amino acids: CATSRILAGSPGELFF.

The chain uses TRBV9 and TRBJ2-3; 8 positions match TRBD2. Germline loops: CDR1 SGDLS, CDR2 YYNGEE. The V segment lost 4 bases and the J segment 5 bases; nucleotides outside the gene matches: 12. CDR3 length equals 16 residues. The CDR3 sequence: CASSPFSGAGGDTQYF. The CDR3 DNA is TGTGCCAGCAGCCCCTTTAGCGGGGCCGGTGGAGATACGCAGTATTTT.

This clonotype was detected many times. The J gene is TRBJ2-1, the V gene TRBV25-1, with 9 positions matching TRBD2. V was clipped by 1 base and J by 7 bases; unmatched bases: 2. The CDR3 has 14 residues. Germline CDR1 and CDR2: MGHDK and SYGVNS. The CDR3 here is CASSEFAGGNEQFF. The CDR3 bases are TGTGCCAGCAGTGAATTTGCGGGGGGGAATGAGCAGTTCTTC.

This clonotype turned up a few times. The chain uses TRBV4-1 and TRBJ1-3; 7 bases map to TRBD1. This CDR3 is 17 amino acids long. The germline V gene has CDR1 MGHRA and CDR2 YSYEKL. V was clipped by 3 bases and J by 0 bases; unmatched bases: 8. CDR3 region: CASSHIGQVFSGNTIYF. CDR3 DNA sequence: TGCGCCAGCAGCCACATCGGACAGGTCTTCTCTGGAAACACCATATATTTT.

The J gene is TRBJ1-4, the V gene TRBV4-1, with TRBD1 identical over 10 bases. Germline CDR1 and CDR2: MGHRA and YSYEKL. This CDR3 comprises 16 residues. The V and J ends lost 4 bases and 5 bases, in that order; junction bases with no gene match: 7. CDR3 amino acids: CASSPTRGQGNEKLFF. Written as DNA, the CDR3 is TGCGCCAGCAGCCCGACCAGGGGACAGGGGAATGAAAAACTGTTTTTT.

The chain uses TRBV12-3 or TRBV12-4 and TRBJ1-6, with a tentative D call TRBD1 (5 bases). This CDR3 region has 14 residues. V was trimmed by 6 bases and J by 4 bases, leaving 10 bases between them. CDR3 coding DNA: TGTGCCAGCAGGGAGACAGTTTATAATTCACCCCTCCACTTT. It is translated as CASRETVYNSPLHF.

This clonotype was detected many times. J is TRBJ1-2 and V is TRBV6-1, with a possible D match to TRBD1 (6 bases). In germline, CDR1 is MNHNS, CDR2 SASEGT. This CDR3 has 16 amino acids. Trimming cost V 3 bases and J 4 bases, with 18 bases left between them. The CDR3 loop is CASSEGAGAKPYGYTF. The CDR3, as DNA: TGTGCCAGCAGTGAGGGGGCAGGGGCTAAACCCTATGGCTACACCTTC.

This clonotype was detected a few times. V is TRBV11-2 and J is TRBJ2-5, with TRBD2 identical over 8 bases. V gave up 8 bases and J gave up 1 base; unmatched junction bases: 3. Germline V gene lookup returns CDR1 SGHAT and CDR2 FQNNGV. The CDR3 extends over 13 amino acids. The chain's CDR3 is CASAREVQETQYF. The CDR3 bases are TGTGCCAGCGCGCGGGAGGTCCAAGAGACCCAGTACTTC.

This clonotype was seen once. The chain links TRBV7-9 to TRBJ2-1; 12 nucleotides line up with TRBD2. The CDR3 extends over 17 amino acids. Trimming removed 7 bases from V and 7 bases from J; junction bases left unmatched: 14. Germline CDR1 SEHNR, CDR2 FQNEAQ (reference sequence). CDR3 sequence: CASKGLAGGPDTNEQFF. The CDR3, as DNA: TGTGCCAGCAAGGGGCTAGCGGGAGGGCCTGATACAAATGAGCAGTTCTTC. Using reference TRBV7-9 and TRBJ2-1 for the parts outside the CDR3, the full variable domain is DTGVSQNPRHKITKRGQNVTFRCDPISEHNRLYWYRQTLGQGPEFLTYFQNEAQLEKSRLLSDRFSAERPKGSFSTLEIQRTEQGDSAMYLCASKGLAGGPDTNEQFFGPGTRLTVL.